The 5 T cell receptor beta chains below all came from one sample that was sequenced in a study of blood T cell repertoires in COVID-19. Generated by immunoSEQ multiplex PCR, the TCRdb table keeps only in-frame clones and is missing some. The sample shows under 300,000 clones, just under 90% of them seen only once. The sample comprised PBMCs or T cells enriched from blood (not recorded which). The receptor set was obtained from a woman between 55 and 75 years old who had recovered from COVID-19.

The rearrangement links TRBV24-1 to TRBJ2-1; 10 nucleotides agree with TRBD1. The J segment lost 9 bases and the V segment lost 3 bases, leaving 13 bases of the junction unmatched. Germline CDR1 KGHDR, CDR2 SFDVKD. The CDR3 contains 17 residues. The CDR3 DNA is TGTGCCACCAGTGATCCCACAGATGACAGGGGGCGCATTGAGCAGTTCTTC. Residues: CATSDPTDDRGRIEQFF.

This rearrangement joins TRBV5-1 to TRBJ2-3, with 9 positions matching TRBD1. The germline CDR1 and CDR2 sequences are SGHRS and YFSETQ. J was trimmed by 8 bases and V by 3 bases; bases with no gene match: 1. The CDR3 loop spans 12 amino acids. The CDR3 DNA is TGCGCCAGCAGCTCGGACAGGGGTACGCAGTATTTT. Its translation: CASSSDRGTQYF. The full variable domain, with the rest looked up from reference TRBV5-1 and TRBJ2-3, is KAGVTQTPRYLIKTRGQQVTLSCSPISGHRSVSWYQQTPGQGLQFLFEYFSETQRNKGNFPGRFSGRQFSNSRSEMNVSTLELGDSALYLCASSSDRGTQYFGPGTRLTVL.

The chain is built from TRBV11-2 and TRBJ2-3; 9 nucleotides align to TRBD2. Germline assignment: CDR1 SGHAT and CDR2 FQNNGV. The J segment lost 0 bases and the V segment lost 10 bases, leaving 14 bases of the junction unmatched. This CDR3 has 17 residues. The CDR3: CATWGLAGRPSTDTQYF. The CDR3 DNA reads as TGTGCCACCTGGGGGCTAGCGGGACGACCTAGCACAGATACGCAGTATTTT.

This chain connects TRBV19 to TRBJ1-4; D is unresolved. Germline CDR1 is LNHDA and CDR2 is SQIVND (reference sequence). The CDR3 has 12 amino acids. The V gene lost 6 bases and the J gene lost 8 bases, with 10 bases spanning the gap. The CDR3 region has the DNA TGTGCCAGTAGGGAGAATACGGAAAAACTGTTTTTT. It yields the protein CASRENTEKLFF.

The rearrangement uses TRBV11-2 and TRBJ1-2; D is unclear. Germline assignment: CDR1 SGHAT and CDR2 FQNNGV. This CDR3 has 12 residues. V lost 5 bases and J lost 6, with 10 bases in between. The CDR3 is CASSQRGHGYTF. For the CDR3, the DNA is TGTGCCAGCAGCCAAAGAGGGCATGGCTACACCTTC.